This T cell receptor (beta chain) was recovered during a study of identifying expanded T cells in peripheral blood. Regarding the study as a whole: Variance in clone template counts between approximately two-week samples significantly increased with total template count across all healthy donors.

Produced via immunoSEQ multiplex PCR; TCRdb's table is partial and in-frame only. The sample records 90,000 to 100,000 clones, roughly 90% being singletons. Details on this clone: Its antigen is unidentified.

Between the trimmed V and J ends, which lost 0 bases and 12 bases, there was a span of 14 bases. There are 13 residues in the CDR3. Germline CDR1 MNHNY, CDR2 SVGAGI (reference sequence). The chain links TRBV6-6 to TRBJ1-1; D unclear. The sequencing sample was made of blood. The sequence derives from a person aged 18 to 75 in good health. CDR3 DNA: TGTGCCAGCAGTTACTCGAAGGAGCAGACTTCTTTCTTT. It is translated as CASSYSKEQTSFF.